This T cell receptor (beta chain) originates from a study of blood T cells in healthy people across ages. Study-wide background: About one barcoded TCR beta cDNA was captured per two T cells. General study results and limits: The CMV status of each donor remained undetermined, and this could have confounded shifts in expanded clonotypes. Roughly linear declines in TCR beta diversity per million T cells occurred with age.

Per-sample PBMC isolation yielded at least 6.5 million cells. Together with a sample-barcoded 5' primer, a J-beta primer mix was included in a second PCR lasting roughly 6 to 12 cycles. TCRdb fed the 5' RACE reads into MiXCR, producing one record per CDR3 protein. The sample holds around 1,600,000 distinct CDR3 sequences; 35% to 45% are singletons and the top ten take over 3.5%. With 1 base removed from V and 3 bases from J, the gap between germline ends came to 10 bases. CDR1 SGHTA and CDR2 FQGNSA come from the germline V gene. The CDR3 has 15 amino acids. This clonotype was recorded a few times. Its antigen is not identified.

Sequencing was carried out using blood. The sequence was obtained from a woman aged 18-29 years in good health. The rearrangement uses TRBV7-2 and TRBJ2-1, with D hard to call. The CDR3 region has the DNA TGTGCCAGCAGCTTAGTGGTCCAGAACTACAATGAGCAGTTCTTC. It encodes CASSLVVQNYNEQFF.